This T cell receptor beta chain originates from a study of OX40 agonist ivuxolimab in advanced cancers. Across the whole study: The study treated patients with ivuxolimab, an agonistic anti-OX40 (CD134) antibody. Head and neck, renal cell, melanoma or hepatocellular carcinoma were the cancers that dose-escalation patients had.

TCRdb's table, derived via immunoSEQ multiplex PCR, lists solely in-frame clones and lacks some. The table lists under 80,000 clones, about 90% of them singletons. The CDR3 spans 12 residues. In germline, CDR1 is KGHSH, CDR2 LQKENI. The V and J ends lost 5 bases and 1 base respectively, with 5 bases between them. The sample in question was CD4+ or CD8+ T cells sorted from blood, obtained in a trial of the OX40 agonist ivuxolimab. The clonotype originates from an adult with an advanced solid tumor such as melanoma, head and neck, liver or kidney cancer. The chain uses TRBV18 and TRBJ2-5; D uncertain. CDR3 region: CASSTPQETQYF. CDR3 coding DNA: TGTGCCAGCTCAACCCCCCAAGAGACCCAGTACTTC. Complete variable domain (other parts from reference TRBV18 and TRBJ2-5): NAGVMQNPRHLVRRRGQEARLRCSPMKGHSHVYWYRQLPEEGLKFMVYLQKENIIDESGMPKERFSAEFPKEGPSILRIQQVVRGDSAAYFCASSTPQETQYFGPGTRLLVL.